The text below deals with one T cell receptor beta chain. This record comes from a study of T cell responses to AZD1222 COVID-19 vaccine. Sequenced by immunoSEQ multiplex PCR; TCRdb stores in-frame clones only, minus some. The table shows more than 100,000 clones, with under 90% occurring only once. Germline CDR1 reads SGHVS; CDR2 reads FNYEAQ. The CDR3 has 15 residues. V gave up 0 bases and J gave up 4 bases, with 12 bases separating them. The clonotype was recovered from an adult in good health. The specimen was peripheral blood, collected on day 0 of AZD1222 vaccination. V and J are TRBV7-6 and TRBJ1-1; possible D gene TRBD1, 6 bases. CDR3 nucleotides: TGTGCCAGCAGCTTAGCGCGGGGGGCGAGCACTGAAGCTTTCTTT. Translation: CASSLARGASTEAFF.